Each of the 21 T cell receptor beta chains below was sequenced from the same sample in a study of blood T cell repertoires in COVID-19. Data came from immunoSEQ multiplex PCR; TCRdb stores just in-frame clones and leaves some out. The data contain some 74,000 clones, more than 75% of them singletons. Specimen: peripheral blood. The receptor source for this set is a human donor in a cohort sampled during active COVID-19.

The chain combines TRBV5-4 with TRBJ2-3, with D perhaps TRBD2 (6 bases). Germline V gives CDR1 SGHNT, CDR2 YYREEE (reference sequence). V was trimmed by 1 base and J by 5 bases, leaving 8 bases between them. CDR3 length: 13 residues. In nucleotides, the CDR3 is TGTGCCAGCAGCTTGCCCGGGGGAGATACGCAGTATTTT. It encodes CASSLPGGDTQYF. Variable domain in full (rest from reference TRBV5-4 and TRBJ2-3): ETGVTQSPTHLIKTRGQQVTLRCSSQSGHNTVSWYQQALGQGPQFIFQYYREEENGRGNFPPRFSGLQFPNYSSELNVNALELDDSALYLCASSLPGGDTQYFGPGTRLTVL.

The V and J genes are TRBV6-6 and TRBJ1-4, with a tentative D call TRBD1 (5 bases). The CDR3 consists of 16 residues. Germline CDR1 and CDR2: MNHNY and SVGAGI (reference sequence). V was cut by 6 bases and J by 5 bases, with 19 bases left in between. The CDR3 region has the DNA TGTGCCAGCAGCCAAGGCCGAGCTGGGGCGAATGAAAAACTGTTTTTT. This codes for CASSQGRAGANEKLFF.

V and J are TRBV5-1 and TRBJ2-5; 8 nucleotides match TRBD2. CDR3 length: 14 residues. V shed 10 bases and J 2 bases; nucleotides not matched to a gene: 10. The germline gives CDR1 SGHRS, CDR2 YFSETQ. CDR3 nucleotides: TGCGCCTCCGGGGGGGGCTCGCGACAAGAGACCCAGTACTTC. This sequence encodes CASGGGSRQETQYF.

Here the CDR3 reads CASSSPTGSYGYTF. The CDR3 DNA reads as TGTGCCAGCAGTTCTCCGACAGGTTCCTATGGCTACACCTTC. The chain has TRBV6-2 or TRBV6-3 and TRBJ1-2; TRBD1 is a possible D gene (6 bases). Trimming pared 4 bases from V and 4 bases from J, leaving 13 bases between. The CDR3 extends over 14 amino acids. Germline V gene data show CDR1 as MNHEY and CDR2 as SVGEGT.

CDR3 sequence (DNA): TGTGCCAGCAGTATATCTTACAATCAGCCCCAGCATTTT. This gives the protein CASSISYNQPQHF. The chain employs TRBV6-6 and TRBJ1-5; D gene unclear. In germline, CDR1 is MNHNY, CDR2 SVGAGI (reference sequence). The CDR3 runs 13 residues. Trimming left V 5 bases short and J 3 bases short, with 8 bases between.

This chain uses TRBV5-6 with TRBJ1-5; D remains unclear. V gave up 1 base and J gave up 3 bases, with 11 bases separating them. The length of the CDR3 is 15 residues. Looked up from germline, CDR1 is SGHDT and CDR2 is YYEEEE. CDR3 bases: TGTGCCAGCAGCTTGCTATCGAATCACAATCAGCCCCAGCATTTT. As protein: CASSLLSNHNQPQHF. Based on the CDR3 plus reference TRBV5-6 and TRBJ1-5, the full variable domain is DAGVTQSPTHLIKTRGQQVTLRCSPKSGHDTVSWYQQALGQGPQFIFQYYEEEERQRGNFPDRFSGHQFPNYSSELNVNALLLGDSALYLCASSLLSNHNQPQHFGDGTRLSIL.

This chain uses TRBV24-1 with TRBJ2-1; D not resolved. CDR3 length equals 13 residues. Between the trimmed V and J ends, which lost 1 base and 7 bases, there was a span of 7 bases. Germline CDR1 is KGHDR and CDR2 is SFDVKD. For the CDR3, the DNA is TGTGCCACCAGTGATTTACGAGGAAATGAGCAGTTCTTC. As protein: CATSDLRGNEQFF.

V is TRBV9 and J is TRBJ2-5; 10 nucleotides line up with TRBD2. CDR3 length: 15 amino acids. V trimming: 4 bases; J trimming: 1 base; junction bases outside the gene matches: 4. Germline assignment: CDR1 SGDLS and CDR2 YYNGEE. The CDR3 sequence: CASSPWTSGQETQYF. The CDR3 nucleotides read TGTGCCAGCAGCCCCTGGACTAGCGGCCAAGAGACCCAGTACTTC.

J is TRBJ1-3 and V is TRBV6-5, with 7 positions matching TRBD1. V trimming: 10 bases; J trimming: 1 base; junction bases outside the gene matches: 10. From germline, CDR1 is MNHEY and CDR2 SVGAGI. This CDR3 is built from 15 residues. CDR3 coding DNA: TGTGCCACGGCCTGGACAGGCCGTTCTGGAAACACCATATATTTT. This sequence encodes CATAWTGRSGNTIYF.

There are a few counts of this clone. The chain employs TRBV7-9 and TRBJ2-5; 9 bases fit TRBD1. Trimming cost V 6 bases and J 2 bases; bases outside gene matches: 4. This CDR3 region has 14 residues. Germline V gene lookup returns CDR1 SEHNR and CDR2 FQNEAQ (reference sequence). CDR3 in DNA: TGTGCCAGCAGTTTGGACAGGGGACAAGAGACCCAGTACTTC. Protein product: CASSLDRGQETQYF.

CDR3 nucleotides: TGTGCCTGGAGTGTAGGGGGGGTCGGGGGAGATACGCAGTATTTT. Amino acids: CAWSVGGVGGDTQYF. The genes are TRBV30 and TRBJ2-3, with D perhaps TRBD2 (7 bases). CDR1 is GTSNPN and CDR2 is SVGIG in the germline V gene (reference sequence). V lost 0 bases to trimming and J lost 5 bases, with 15 bases between them. This CDR3 has 15 residues.

The chain is built from TRBV18 and TRBJ2-7; 7 nucleotides line up with TRBD2. Per the germline V gene, CDR1 is KGHSH and CDR2 is LQKENI. The length of the CDR3 is 15 residues. With V trimmed by 3 bases and J by 6 bases, 11 bases remained unmatched. The CDR3 is CASSPGGRNTPEQYV. The CDR3 coding sequence is TGTGCCAGCTCACCGGGCGGGAGAAATACTCCCGAGCAGTACGTC.

J is TRBJ1-5 and V is TRBV5-1; D possibly corresponds to TRBD1 (5 bases). Per the germline V gene, CDR1 is SGHRS and CDR2 is YFSETQ. V lost 2 bases and J 1 base, leaving 16 bases between the germline ends. The CDR3 extends over 17 amino acids. CDR3 region: CASSFFIRALSNQPQHF. CDR3 coding DNA: TGCGCCAGCAGCTTTTTTATCAGGGCTTTGAGCAATCAGCCCCAGCATTTT.

The chain combines TRBV2 with TRBJ2-3, with D possibly being TRBD2 (5 bases). V lost 7 bases to trimming and J lost 5 bases, with 10 bases between them. Per the germline V gene, CDR1 is SNHLY and CDR2 is FYNNEI. CDR3 length equals 12 residues. The CDR3 sequence: CASKLGGDTQYF. For the CDR3, the DNA is TGTGCCAGCAAGTTAGGAGGAGATACGCAGTATTTT.

This clone appeared a single time. The chain employs TRBV19 and TRBJ1-5; 7 bases agree with TRBD1. Looked up from germline, CDR1 is LNHDA and CDR2 is SQIVND (reference sequence). Trimming removed 6 bases from V and 2 bases from J; junction bases left unmatched: 7. The CDR3 loop spans 15 amino acids. DNA for the CDR3: TGTGCCAGTAGCCAAATGACAGGGCGCAATCAGCCCCAGCATTTT. Its translation is CASSQMTGRNQPQHF. Filled out from reference TRBV19 and TRBJ1-5, the complete variable domain reads DGGITQSPKYLFRKEGQNVTLSCEQNLNHDAMYWYRQDPGQGLRLIYYSQIVNDFQKGDIAEGYSVSREKKESFPLTVTSAQKNPTAFYLCASSQMTGRNQPQHFGDGTRLSIL.

J is TRBJ1-2 and V is TRBV12-3 or TRBV12-4; TRBD1 might be the D (6 bases). CDR3 length: 13 residues. Trimming shortened V by 1 base and J by 7 bases, and 10 bases separated the two germline ends. The CDR3 DNA follows: TGTGCCAGCAGTTTAGGCAGGGGCCGTGGCTACACCTTC. Protein product: CASSLGRGRGYTF.

To note about this clone: The same CDR3 can be traced to other DNA sequences in this sample. The gene calls are TRBV21-1 and TRBJ2-1; the D call in the table, TRBD2, was not verified against the DNA. TRBV21-1 is a pseudogene locus. CDR3 size: 17 residues. In DNA, the CDR3 is TGTGCCAGCAGCAGAGGACTGAATAGCGTCTCCTACAATGAGCAGTTCTTC. Encoded protein: CASSRGLNSVSYNEQFF.

The chain couples TRBV15 to TRBJ2-1; maybe TRBD2 (5 bases). Germline lookup yields CDR1 LNHNV and CDR2 YYDKDF (reference sequence). V dropped 0 bases and J dropped 4 bases, with 10 bases sitting between them. The CDR3 extends over 15 amino acids. This chain's CDR3 is CATSRERRAYNEQFF. In nucleotides, the CDR3 is TGTGCCACCAGCAGAGAGAGGCGGGCTTACAATGAGCAGTTCTTC.

The rearrangement joins TRBV5-4 to TRBJ2-7; D ambiguous. The V end was cut by 5 bases, the J end by 0 bases, with 12 bases between. The CDR3 is 14 amino acids. Germline V CDR1 and CDR2: SGHNT, YYREEE (reference sequence). This CDR3 is CASSRVESSYEQYF. In DNA, the CDR3 is TGTGCCAGCAGTCGGGTCGAGAGCTCCTACGAGCAGTACTTC.

V and J are TRBV19 and TRBJ1-5; no firm D call. Germline assignment: CDR1 LNHDA and CDR2 SQIVND (reference sequence). V was shortened by 4 bases and J by 0 bases, with 10 bases between the two germline ends. This CDR3 contains 15 residues. CDR3 coding DNA: TGTGCCAGTAGTACTCGACTGTTTAGCAATCAGCCCCAGCATTTT. Translated, it gives CASSTRLFSNQPQHF.

There are many counts of this clone. The gene calls are TRBV7-2 and TRBJ1-1; 7 nucleotides agree with TRBD1. CDR1 and CDR2 (germline): SGHTA, FQGNSA. J lost 9 bases, V lost 1 base, and 8 bases had no gene match. The CDR3 covers 14 residues. The CDR3 DNA reads as TGTGCCAGCAGCTTAGAGGTACAGGGACAGAAAGCTTTCTTT. Amino acid sequence: CASSLEVQGQKAFF.